A selection of T cell receptor beta chains follows, all from one sample in a study of PD-L1 blockade in urothelial cancer. Measured with immunoSEQ multiplex PCR; TCRdb has only the in-frame clones, and not every one. The table lists roughly 130,000 clones, roughly 80% of them singletons. The sequenced sample was PBMCs, obtained around atezolizumab (anti-PD-L1) treatment. Receptors originate from a middle-aged man with urothelial cancer. CDR3s include the opening cysteine and the closing phenylalanine or tryptophan. A D gene is named only where the DNA matches it firmly. Clone size is not always given. Where it is, it says once, few, many or a class for expanded clones.

v_call: TRBV28
clone_size: -
d_call: -
j_call: TRBJ1-2
cdr3_nt: TGTGCCCTCAGGAGGAAGGGCTATGGCTACACCTTC
cdr3_aa: CALRRKGYGYTF

v_call: TRBV7-6
clone_size: -
d_call: TRBD1
j_call: TRBJ1-1
cdr3_nt: TGTGCCAGCAGCCGAGAAACAGGGGGCGCGAACACTGAAGCTTTCTTT
cdr3_aa: CASSRETGGANTEAFF

v_call: TRBV9
clone_size: -
d_call: -
j_call: TRBJ2-3
cdr3_nt: TGTGCCAGCAGCGTAGTGGCTAGCGCTAATCCGCTCACTAGCACAGATACGCAGTATTTT
cdr3_aa: CASSVVASANPLTSTDTQYF

v_call: TRBV6-6
clone_size: few
d_call: TRBD2
j_call: TRBJ2-7
cdr3_nt: TGTGCCAGCAGTTACGATAGCGGGAGGAACGAGCAGTACTTC
cdr3_aa: CASSYDSGRNEQYF

v_call: TRBV7-8
clone_size: -
d_call: -
j_call: TRBJ2-1
cdr3_nt: TGTGCCAGCAGCCGAGAAGAGACAAGGAATGAGCAGTTCTTC
cdr3_aa: CASSREETRNEQFF

v_call: TRBV6-6
clone_size: -
d_call: TRBD2
j_call: TRBJ2-7
cdr3_nt: TGTACCGAGGCGGGAGGATGTTACGAGCAGTACTTC
cdr3_aa: CTEAGGCYEQYF

v_call: TRBV30
clone_size: -
d_call: TRBD2
j_call: TRBJ2-1
cdr3_nt: TGTGCCTGGAACCTAGCGGGAATCAATGAGCAGTTCTTC
cdr3_aa: CAWNLAGINEQFF

v_call: TRBV6-6
clone_size: once
d_call: -
j_call: TRBJ1-5
cdr3_nt: TGTGCCAGCACCTCCGGTAGCAATCAGCCCCAGCATTTT
cdr3_aa: CASTSGSNQPQHF

v_call: TRBV6-5
clone_size: -
d_call: -
j_call: TRBJ2-1
cdr3_nt: TGTGCCAGCAGTCAACAGGGCTTGGGCCCGGAGTTCTTC
cdr3_aa: CASSQQGLGPEFF

v_call: TRBV10-2
clone_size: -
d_call: -
j_call: TRBJ1-3
cdr3_nt: TGCGCCAGCAAAGGACAGACGGCTGGAAACACCATATATTTT
cdr3_aa: CASKGQTAGNTIYF

v_call: TRBV6-5
clone_size: -
d_call: TRBD1
j_call: TRBJ2-7
cdr3_nt: TGTGCCAGCAGTCACTCACTGGGACAGGGGATCGAGCAGTACTTC
cdr3_aa: CASSHSLGQGIEQYF

v_call: TRBV11-2
clone_size: -
d_call: TRBD2
j_call: TRBJ2-1
cdr3_nt: TGTGCCAGCAGGTTTAATAGCGGGGGGGCCTATGAGCAGTTCTTC
cdr3_aa: CASRFNSGGAYEQFF

v_call: TRBV5-1
clone_size: -
d_call: TRBD2
j_call: TRBJ2-1
cdr3_nt: TGCGCCAGCAGCTCCCGGGAGGGCCTCGACAATGAGCAGTTCTTC
cdr3_aa: CASSSREGLDNEQFF

v_call: TRBV7-3
clone_size: few
d_call: TRBD2
j_call: TRBJ2-1
cdr3_nt: TGTGCCAGCAGCTTAGGGACTAGTACCTACAATGAGCAGTTCTTC
cdr3_aa: CASSLGTSTYNEQFF

v_call: TRBV12-5
clone_size: -
d_call: TRBD1
j_call: TRBJ1-2
cdr3_nt: TGTGCTAGTGGTTTGGTAGTATTACAGGGGATCGAGTATGGCTACACCTTC
cdr3_aa: CASGLVVLQGIEYGYTF

v_call: TRBV9
clone_size: -
d_call: TRBD1
j_call: TRBJ2-7
cdr3_nt: TGTGCCAGCAGCCCGACAGGGACCACCTACGAGCAGTACTTC
cdr3_aa: CASSPTGTTYEQYF

v_call: TRBV28
clone_size: once
d_call: -
j_call: TRBJ1-3
cdr3_nt: TGTGCCAGCAGTTTCTATAAGGGGAAGAACACCATATATTTT
cdr3_aa: CASSFYKGKNTIYF

v_call: TRBV5-1
clone_size: -
d_call: -
j_call: TRBJ2-7
cdr3_nt: TGCGCCAGCGTTTCGAGCTCCTACGAGCAGTACTTC
cdr3_aa: CASVSSSYEQYF

v_call: TRBV7-2
clone_size: -
d_call: -
j_call: TRBJ1-2
cdr3_nt: TGTGCCAGCAGCCACAGGGTCGGTGGCTACACCTTC
cdr3_aa: CASSHRVGGYTF

v_call: TRBV30
clone_size: -
d_call: -
j_call: TRBJ2-2
cdr3_nt: TGTGCCTGGAGTGTACAGTCGGCAGGGAGGGAGCTGTTTTTT
cdr3_aa: CAWSVQSAGRELFF

v_call: TRBV7-9
clone_size: many
d_call: TRBD1
j_call: TRBJ1-2
cdr3_nt: TGTGCCAGCAGCCCGCCGGGACAGGGTTCATCTTGCACCTTC
cdr3_aa: CASSPPGQGSSCTF

v_call: TRBV21-1
clone_size: -
d_call: -
j_call: TRBJ1-1
cdr3_nt: TGTGCCAGCAGCAGGCTACCCGGGACAGGGGATATGAACACTGAAGCTTTCTTT
cdr3_aa: CASSRLPGTGDMNTEAFF

v_call: TRBV28
clone_size: -
d_call: TRBD2
j_call: TRBJ2-5
cdr3_nt: TGTGCCAGCCGATTTTCCCCTAGCGGGGGCAGAGAGACCCAGTACTTC
cdr3_aa: CASRFSPSGGRETQYF

v_call: TRBV27
clone_size: -
d_call: TRBD2
j_call: TRBJ2-1
cdr3_nt: TGTGCCAGCAGTTCACCCCGGACTAGCGGGATTTCGGAGTACAATGAGCAGTTCTTC
cdr3_aa: CASSSPRTSGISEYNEQFF

v_call: TRBV19
clone_size: -
d_call: -
j_call: TRBJ1-1
cdr3_nt: TGTGCCAGTAGTCCCCGCGAGGGCACTGAAGCTTTCTTT
cdr3_aa: CASSPREGTEAFF